The entry below gives a single TCR beta chain sequence along with its context. Profiled with immunoSEQ multiplex PCR; TCRdb holds only in-frame clones, not every one. Among approximately 140,000 clones listed, over 75% were seen once. This entry is derived from a study of blood T cell repertoires in COVID-19. The CDR3 loop spans 13 amino acids. Trimming cost V 3 bases and J 1 base, with 6 bases left between them. The germline gives CDR1 SEHNR, CDR2 FQNEAQ (reference sequence). The sequence was obtained from a woman aged 25 to 39 with acute COVID-19. Sequencing input: PBMCs or T cells enriched from blood (not recorded which). J is TRBJ1-1 and V is TRBV7-9; D not resolved. The CDR3 reads CASSLVANTEAFF. Here the CDR3 DNA reads TGTGCCAGCAGCTTGGTAGCGAACACTGAAGCTTTCTTT.